This paragraph reports one TCR beta chain. The data belong to a study of cytomegalovirus exposure and HLA in healthy donors. There are 17 residues in the CDR3. Germline V gives CDR1 MNHEY, CDR2 SMNVEV (reference sequence). Losses at the gene ends were 2 bases for V and 6 bases for J; bases not matched to a gene: 7. PCR amplification relied on 60 Vbeta primers (plus 13 Jbeta primers). Repertoires were generated with immunoSEQ multiplex PCR, while TCRdb's copy carries only in-frame clones and drops some. The data contain 120,000 or so clones, 75% to 85% of them singletons. The clonotype was recovered from a woman in her forties or fifties in good health and CMV-seropositive. The rearrangement joins TRBV27 to TRBJ2-2; 12 nucleotides line up with TRBD2. Sequencing input: PBMCs. CDR3 nucleotide sequence: TGTGCCAGCAGTTTAACCCCATCTAGCGGGAGGGCCGGGGAGCTGTTTTTT. This codes for CASSLTPSSGRAGELFF.